The 3 T cell receptor beta chains reported below all come from one sample, sequenced in a study of T cell repertoires in cytomegalovirus infection. TCRdb re-derived calls from the reads in MiXCR, one entry per CDR3 protein. Of about 470,000 distinct CDR3 sequences detected, more than 40% appear once; the ten largest clones hold approximately 40%. No antigen has been assigned to these receptors. This specimen was cultured PBMCs, taken from culture after CMV antigen stimulation. These receptors were obtained from a human donor in good health (CMV status not recorded). Some clones in this sample may be carry-over from other donors' samples.

V gene TRBV19 combines with J gene TRBJ1-1; D unclear. The V end lost 1 base, the J end lost 1 base, and 16 bases lay between the germline ends. Germline CDR1 LNHDA, CDR2 SQIVND (reference sequence). The CDR3 is made up of 17 amino acids. CDR3 amino acids: CASSIAVRGLENTEAFF. CDR3 bases: TGTGCCAGTAGTATAGCCGTGCGGGGTTTGGAGAACACTGAAGCTTTCTTT.

This chain connects TRBV12-3 or TRBV12-4 to TRBJ1-1; perhaps TRBD1 as D (6 bases). This CDR3 has 13 residues. V dropped 6 bases and J dropped 1 base, with 9 bases sitting between them. CDR3 in amino acids: CASRPTGNTEAFF. In nucleotides, the CDR3 is TGTGCCAGCAGACCGACAGGGAACACTGAAGCTTTCTTT.

This clonotype was observed a handful of times. The rearrangement links TRBV2 to TRBJ2-3; D is unresolved. Germline V gives CDR1 SNHLY, CDR2 FYNNEI. Trimming took 2 bases from V and 4 from J, leaving 10 bases between them. CDR3 length: 14 residues. CDR3 amino acids: CASSEKGNADTQYF. The CDR3 DNA follows: TGTGCCAGCAGTGAAAAAGGGAACGCAGATACGCAGTATTTT.